What follows are 14 T cell receptor beta chains derived from one specimen sequenced in a study of cytomegalovirus exposure and HLA in healthy donors (TCRdb year 2017). The method was the immunoSEQ multiplex PCR assay. For the multiplex PCR, a mixture combining 60 forward primers for TCR Vbeta segments and 13 reverse primers for TCR Jbeta segments was used. This immuneACCESS table, as held by TCRdb, lists in-frame sequences with V and J called but not all clones. Of the missing ones, under half trace to an unresolved V gene in checked studies; the others have no known cause. The sample records fewer than 250,000 clones, about 74% of which are singletons. In total, the top ten clones hold approximately 1.7% of the sample. Sequenced sample: PBMCs. The receptors here all came from a woman in her thirties in good health and CMV-seronegative.

As concerns this clone: The germline gene is not matched at one end of the junction; a read error may be the cause. The rearrangement joins TRBV9 to TRBJ1-1; tentatively, D is TRBD1 (6 bases). The length of the CDR3 is 17 residues. Germline V gene data show CDR1 as SGDLS and CDR2 as YYNGEE. CDR3 DNA sequence: TGTGACAGCAGCCCCAATCGGGACACCGATAGGAACACTGAAGCTTTCTTT. It encodes CDSSPNRDTDRNTEAFF.

This chain uses TRBV5-1 with TRBJ2-7, with D possibly matching TRBD2 (5 bases). V was cut by 1 base and J by 0 bases, with 8 bases left in between. The CDR3 covers 14 residues. CDR1 is SGHRS, CDR2 YFSETQ, per germline. CDR3 coding DNA: TGCGCCAGCAGCTTGAGGACTGCCTCCTACGAGCAGTACTTC. Residues: CASSLRTASYEQYF.

V is TRBV19 and J is TRBJ1-1; D is ambiguous. V was clipped by 7 bases and J by 1 base, with 13 bases between them. There are 14 residues in the CDR3. The germline CDR1 and CDR2 sequences are LNHDA and SQIVND (reference sequence). DNA of the CDR3: TGTGCCAGTACATTACCAGAGGGGAACACTGAAGCTTTCTTT. Encoded protein: CASTLPEGNTEAFF.

The V and J genes are TRBV7-3 and TRBJ1-5; 8 bases line up with TRBD1. The CDR3 runs to 16 residues. With V trimmed by 4 bases and J by 0 bases, 5 bases remained unmatched. Germline loops: CDR1 SGHTA, CDR2 FQGTGA. CDR3 region: CASSSLTGDSNQPQHF. CDR3 sequence (DNA): TGTGCCAGCAGCTCTTTGACAGGGGATAGCAATCAGCCCCAGCATTTT.

V is TRBV7-2 and J is TRBJ2-1; D possibly corresponds to TRBD2 (5 bases). Trimming stripped 8 bases from V and 8 bases from J, with 19 bases between. Germline V lookup: CDR1 SGHTA, CDR2 FQGNSA. The CDR3 is 14 residues long. For the CDR3, the DNA is TGTGCCAGCGCCTCGCCGCGGGCTATCGATGAGCAGTTCTTC. This translates into CASASPRAIDEQFF.

This clone was detected a few times. CDR3: CASIADSSYNEQFF. CDR3 nucleotides: TGTGCCAGCATTGCGGACAGCTCCTACAATGAGCAGTTCTTC. This chain connects TRBV2 to TRBJ2-1; tentatively, D is TRBD1 (6 bases). V was clipped by 7 bases and J by 0 bases, with 10 bases between them. This CDR3 contains 14 residues. Germline V lookup: CDR1 SNHLY, CDR2 FYNNEI.

This chain joins TRBV19 and TRBJ2-1; perhaps TRBD2 as D (6 bases). The V gene lost 8 bases and the J gene lost 0 bases, with 14 bases spanning the gap. Germline CDR1 and CDR2: LNHDA and SQIVND (reference sequence). The CDR3 loop spans 15 amino acids. CDR3 bases: TGTGCCAGTCGGAAGCGGGCAAGCTCCTACAATGAGCAGTTCTTC. Translating gives CASRKRASSYNEQFF.

The genes are TRBV25-1 and TRBJ1-6; D is possibly TRBD1 (6 bases). CDR1 and CDR2 (germline): MGHDK, SYGVNS. The CDR3 is 17 residues long. V gave up 2 bases and J gave up 7 bases, with 18 bases separating them. CDR3: CASSELGITGRNSPLHF. The CDR3 nucleotides read TGTGCCAGCAGTGAACTTGGGATTACAGGGCGGAATTCACCCCTCCACTTT. Supplemented by reference TRBV25-1 and TRBJ1-6, the full variable domain reads EADIYQTPRYLVIGTGKKITLECSQTMGHDKMYWYQQDPGMELHLIHYSYGVNSTEKGDLSSESTVSRIRTEHFPLTLESARPSHTSQYLCASSELGITGRNSPLHFGNGTRLTVT.

The chain carries TRBV14 and TRBJ2-7, with 10 bases lining up with TRBD1. Per germline, CDR1 SGHDN and CDR2 FVKESK. The CDR3 is 16 residues long. J lost 4 bases, V lost 3 bases, and 9 bases had no gene match. The CDR3 protein is CASSHLRDRGWYEQYF. In DNA, the CDR3 is TGTGCCAGCAGCCATCTCCGGGACAGGGGATGGTACGAGCAGTACTTC.

This clone was counted between two and nine times. The chain employs TRBV4-1 and TRBJ2-5; no definite D call. The ends were cut back, 0 bases at V and 3 bases at J, with 11 bases in the middle. The CDR3 contains 15 residues. The germline V gene encodes CDR1 MGHRA and CDR2 YSYEKL. This CDR3 reads CASSQDPLGEETQYF. The CDR3 coding sequence is TGCGCCAGCAGCCAAGATCCTCTAGGCGAAGAGACCCAGTACTTC.

The V and J genes are TRBV5-1 and TRBJ2-5; 7 bases align to TRBD2. The tail of the sequence fits TRBJ2-7 better, so the J call may be wrong. Germline V gene sequence: CDR1 SGHRS, CDR2 YFSETQ. The CDR3 sequence is 14 residues long. CDR3 sequence reads: CASSWGGVSYEQYF. The CDR3 region has the DNA TGCGCCAGCAGCTGGGGGGGGGTGTCCTACGAGCAGTACTTC.

The chain is built from TRBV10-3 and TRBJ1-5; TRBD1 aligns across 7 bases. Trimming cost V 6 bases and J 7 bases; bases outside gene matches: 9. Germline loops: CDR1 ENHRY, CDR2 SYGVKD. The CDR3 totals 14 residues. This CDR3 reads CAIRATGLEQPQHF. The DNA of the CDR3 is TGTGCCATCAGGGCGACAGGGTTGGAGCAGCCCCAGCATTTT.

The table lists this clone with a count of one. The chain couples TRBV10-3 to TRBJ2-7; D is perhaps TRBD2 (7 bases). The CDR3 covers 15 residues. Germline CDR1 reads ENHRY; CDR2 reads SYGVKD. V lost 5 bases and J lost 5, with 19 bases in between. CDR3 in DNA: TGTGCCATCAGTCCCGGCGGGGGCAGGGTCCACGAGCAGTACTTC. Its translation is CAISPGGGRVHEQYF.

This clone was observed a single time. The gene calls are TRBV27 and TRBJ1-5, with TRBD1 matching 9 bases. The CDR3 is 15 amino acids. V was pared by 7 bases and J by 2 bases, with 6 bases of the junction left unmatched. CDR1 MNHEY and CDR2 SMNVEV come from the germline V gene (reference sequence). CDR3 protein: CASTGTGLGNQPQHF. The CDR3 region has the DNA TGTGCCAGCACCGGGACAGGGCTCGGCAATCAGCCCCAGCATTTT.